Each of the 19 T cell receptor beta chains below was sequenced from the same sample in a study of spatial heterogeneity in lung cancer (dated by TCRdb to about 2019). The sample's time point label is to be understood as: sample taken at primary tumor resection. Whole RNA extracted from tumor and nontumor lung tissue, or from cryopreserved PBMC samples, was used for TCR sequencing without cell sorting. Library preparation was by 5' RACE. The sequencer listed for this sample is NextSeq 500. Using fastp at Q25 and MiXCR, TCRdb reprocessed the public reads and kept productive beta chains. One record per CDR3 amino acid sequence lists the most common genes and DNA. This sample lists about 12,000 distinct CDR3 sequences; approximately 15% were detected once. The top ten clonotypes cover approximately 40% of the sample. The starting material was PBMCs, obtained at surgery. The receptors were sampled from a male donor with early-stage non-small cell lung cancer.

This clonotype was picked up a small number of times. The rearrangement joins TRBV28 to TRBJ1-6, with a possible D match to TRBD1 (6 bases). CDR1 is MDHEN, CDR2 SYDVKM, per germline. V was trimmed by 6 bases and J by 14 bases, leaving 14 bases between them. The CDR3 spans 12 residues. As DNA, the CDR3 is TGTGCCAGCAGAGCAGGGGAGGAAACCCTCCACTTT. Amino acid sequence: CASRAGEETLHF.

This clonotype was seen more than once but under ten times. The chain couples TRBV28 to TRBJ2-4; D unclear. CDR3 length: 11 residues. The germline gives CDR1 MDHEN, CDR2 SYDVKM. Trimming removed 0 bases from V and 8 bases from J, with 2 bases in between. CDR3 amino acids: CASSLWDIQYF. The CDR3 DNA is TGTGCCAGCAGTTTATGGGACATTCAGTACTTC.

V and J are TRBV6-1 and TRBJ1-5; no firm D call. CDR1 is MNHNS, CDR2 SASEGT, per germline. Trimming took 3 bases from V and 5 from J, leaving 11 bases between them. This CDR3 region has 14 residues. The CDR3 sequence: CASSELVRDQPQHF. CDR3 sequence (DNA): TGTGCCAGCAGTGAGTTAGTGAGGGATCAGCCCCAGCATTTT.

The CDR3 coding sequence is TGTGCCAGCAGCAGGGACAGGCAGCCCCAGCATTTT. Its protein is CASSRDRQPQHF. This chain connects TRBV7-2 to TRBJ1-5; 8 bases line up with TRBD1. The germline V gene encodes CDR1 SGHTA and CDR2 FQGNSA. V lost 5 bases to trimming and J lost 7 bases; unmatched junction nucleotides: 1. The CDR3 runs to 12 residues.

DNA for the CDR3: TGTGCCAGCAGTGTGGAAGGCGGGGGGGTTTATGAGCAGTTCTTC. It encodes CASSVEGGGVYEQFF. The V call is TRBV2, the J call TRBJ2-1; 9 nucleotides agree with TRBD2. V gave up 4 bases and J gave up 8 bases; unmatched junction bases: 9. CDR1 is SNHLY and CDR2 is FYNNEI in the germline V gene. This CDR3 spans 15 amino acids.

This clonotype was detected a few times. The chain recombines TRBV5-8 with TRBJ2-7, with D unclear. The germline V gene encodes CDR1 SGHTS and CDR2 YDEGEE. The CDR3 spans 16 residues. The V and J ends lost 0 bases and 3 bases respectively, with 16 bases between them. The CDR3 spells CASSLGTPAKNYEQYF. CDR3 nucleotides: TGTGCCAGCAGCTTGGGCACTCCGGCCAAAAACTACGAGCAGTACTTC. Full variable domain (rest looked up from reference TRBV5-8 and TRBJ2-7): EAGVTQSPTHLIKTRGQQATLRCSPISGHTSVYWYQQALGLGLQFLLWYDEGEERNRGNFPPRFSGRQFPNYSSELNVNALELEDSALYLCASSLGTPAKNYEQYFGPGTRLTVT.

The V and J genes are TRBV15 and TRBJ2-1; 9 bases map to TRBD2. Per germline, CDR1 LNHNV and CDR2 YYDKDF (reference sequence). The CDR3 is made up of 17 amino acids. V shed 0 bases and J 4 bases; nucleotides not matched to a gene: 7. This CDR3 reads CATSRDVAGGTYNEQFF. The CDR3 DNA reads as TGTGCCACCAGCAGAGATGTGGCGGGGGGGACGTACAATGAGCAGTTCTTC.

This clonotype was found many times. This chain uses TRBV5-6 with TRBJ1-6, with 8 bases that match TRBD1. CDR1 and CDR2 from the germline V gene are SGHDT and YYEEEE. CDR3 length: 14 residues. Losses at the gene ends were 3 bases for V and 4 bases for J; bases not matched to a gene: 0. The CDR3 spells CASSYRGYNSPLHF. CDR3 in DNA: TGTGCCAGCAGCTACAGGGGGTATAATTCACCCCTCCACTTT.

J is TRBJ1-5 and V is TRBV14, with TRBD1 identical over 9 bases. Germline-derived CDR1 and CDR2 are SGHDN and FVKESK. J was trimmed by 7 bases and V by 0 bases; bases with no gene match: 4. CDR3 size: 15 residues. The CDR3 DNA is TGTGCCAGCAGCCAAGATCAACAGGGGGCACAGCCCCAGCATTTT. It specifies CASSQDQQGAQPQHF. Based on the CDR3 plus reference TRBV14 and TRBJ1-5, the full variable domain is EAGVTQFPSHSVIEKGQTVTLRCDPISGHDNLYWYRRVMGKEIKFLLHFVKESKQDESGMPNNRFLAERTGGTYSTLKVQPAELEDSGVYFCASSQDQQGAQPQHFGDGTRLSIL.

V gene TRBV20-1 combines with J gene TRBJ1-5, with a weak D call TRBD1 (6 bases). There are 16 residues in the CDR3. Germline V gives CDR1 DFQATT, CDR2 SNEGSKA (reference sequence). V dropped 0 bases and J dropped 0 bases, with 12 bases sitting between them. This CDR3 reads CSARDEWDISNQPQHF. The CDR3 nucleotides are TGCAGTGCTAGAGATGAATGGGACATTAGCAATCAGCCCCAGCATTTT.

There are many counts of this clonotype. V and J are TRBV9 and TRBJ1-6; D is perhaps TRBD1 (5 bases). The germline V and J ends were trimmed by 3 bases and 7 bases, with 11 bases remaining between them. The CDR3 runs to 14 residues. CDR1 and CDR2 (germline): SGDLS, YYNGEE. In DNA, the CDR3 is TGTGCCAGCAGCGGCGGAGGGGACAATTCACCCCTCCACTTT. Translation gives CASSGGGDNSPLHF.

This clonotype was found many times. The gene calls are TRBV11-2 and TRBJ1-1; TRBD1 might be the D (5 bases). The CDR3 extends over 15 amino acids. The germline V gene encodes CDR1 SGHAT and CDR2 FQNNGV. V dropped 2 bases and J dropped 6 bases, with 16 bases sitting between them. The CDR3 reads CASSLSAREGAEAFF. For the CDR3, the DNA is TGTGCCAGCAGCTTAAGTGCCAGGGAAGGCGCTGAAGCTTTCTTT. Together with reference TRBV11-2 and TRBJ1-1, the CDR3 gives the full variable domain: EAGVAQSPRYKIIEKRQSVAFWCNPISGHATLYWYQQILGQGPKLLIQFQNNGVVDDSQLPKDRFSAERLKGVDSTLKIQPAKLEDSAVYLCASSLSAREGAEAFFGQGTRLTVV.

This sequence joins TRBV30 and TRBJ2-5; the D gene is possibly TRBD1 (7 bases). The CDR3 covers 14 residues. From germline, CDR1 is GTSNPN and CDR2 SVGIG (reference sequence). Trimming left V 4 bases short and J 4 bases short, with 16 bases between. The CDR3 sequence: CAWTSQGTAETQYF. The CDR3 nucleotides are TGTGCCTGGACCTCACAGGGGACTGCAGAGACCCAGTACTTC.

This clonotype was recorded at least ten times. The CDR3 bases are TGCAGTGCGACCGACAGGGTGGGTGGCAATGAGCAGTTCTTC. Its translation: CSATDRVGGNEQFF. The chain employs TRBV20-1 and TRBJ2-1, with 7 bases that match TRBD1. This CDR3 has 14 amino acids. CDR1 and CDR2 (germline): DFQATT, SNEGSKA (reference sequence). J lost 6 bases, V lost 6 bases, and 11 bases had no gene match.

V is TRBV6-5 and J is TRBJ1-1; maybe TRBD1 (6 bases). From germline, CDR1 is MNHEY and CDR2 SVGAGI. The CDR3 is made up of 13 amino acids. Trimming cost V 10 bases and J 1 base, with 13 bases left between them. The CDR3 sequence: CATRGRTNTEAFF. CDR3 DNA: TGTGCCACCCGGGGGCGAACGAACACTGAAGCTTTCTTT.

The chain recombines TRBV7-9 with TRBJ1-2; no clear D. Germline loops: CDR1 SEHNR, CDR2 FQNEAQ (reference sequence). Deletions cut 1 base from V and 8 bases from J, with 8 bases between. The CDR3 length is 12 residues. The DNA of the CDR3 is TGTGCCAGCAGCTTAGAACAGCGGGGCTACACCTTC. It encodes CASSLEQRGYTF.

The V call is TRBV5-1, the J call TRBJ1-5, with D perhaps matching TRBD1 (6 bases). Germline V gives CDR1 SGHRS, CDR2 YFSETQ. CDR3 length equals 15 residues. V lost 0 bases to trimming and J lost 4 bases, with 11 bases between them. The CDR3, as DNA: TGCGCCAGCAGCTTGGCGGGACACATTAATCAGCCCCAGCATTTT. It is translated as CASSLAGHINQPQHF. Full variable domain (missing parts from reference TRBV5-1 and TRBJ1-5): KAGVTQTPRYLIKTRGQQVTLSCSPISGHRSVSWYQQTPGQGLQFLFEYFSETQRNKGNFPGRFSGRQFSNSRSEMNVSTLELGDSALYLCASSLAGHINQPQHFGDGTRLSIL.

Remarks on this clonotype: Since a much larger clone is just one base distant, this may be a read error. This rearrangement joins TRBV6-5 to TRBJ2-3; no clear D. Trimming pared 10 bases from V and 6 bases from J, leaving 17 bases between. CDR1 MNHEY and CDR2 SVGAGI come from the germline V gene. This CDR3 has 13 residues. CDR3 bases: TGTGCCAACACTGCTCCGGCTGGGGATACGCAGTATTTT. It codes for CANTAPAGDTQYF.

This CDR3 is CAISEPNRNEQFF. The CDR3 DNA is TGTGCCATCAGTGAGCCAAACAGGAATGAGCAGTTCTTC. The chain carries TRBV10-3 and TRBJ2-1; possibly TRBD1 for D (5 bases). With 2 bases removed from V and 7 bases from J, the gap between germline ends came to 9 bases. CDR3 size: 13 residues. Germline CDR1 and CDR2: ENHRY and SYGVKD.